This T cell receptor (beta chain) was profiled in a study of cytomegalovirus exposure and HLA in healthy donors. PCR amplification relied on 60 Vbeta primers (plus 13 Jbeta primers). Data came from immunoSEQ multiplex PCR; TCRdb stores just in-frame clones and leaves some out. This repertoire shows 100,000 to 150,000 clones, about four fifths found once; its top ten account for roughly 13%. Trimming left V 5 bases short and J 3 bases short, with 10 bases between. CDR3 size: 14 residues. The germline CDR1 and CDR2 sequences are MNHEY and SMNVEV (reference sequence). The chain couples TRBV27 to TRBJ2-2, with a possible D match to TRBD1 (5 bases). This clonotype originated in a woman between 55 and 75 years old in good health and CMV-seropositive. The sequenced sample was PBMCs. CDR3 DNA: TGTGCCAGCAGTGAGGCCAGGGACACCGGGGAGCTGTTTTTT. It translates to CASSEARDTGELFF.